A selection of T cell receptor beta chains follows, all from one sample in a study of blood T cells in healthy people across ages. One entry per CDR3 protein, called by TCRdb with MiXCR from the 5' RACE reads. The top ten clones hold 13% of a sample with approximately 940,000 distinct CDR3 sequences, roughly 43% of them seen once. Sequences were obtained from blood. The receptors were sampled from a man under 40 in good health. CDR3s leave out the opening cysteine and the closing phenylalanine or tryptophan.

j_gene: TRBJ2-5
v_gene: TRBV7-2
CDR3aa: ASSLGRDNKQY

j_gene: TRBJ1-4
v_gene: TRBV10-3
CDR3aa: AISETGSANEKLF

j_gene: TRBJ2-5
v_gene: TRBV5-1
CDR3aa: ASSLGQLDEQY

j_gene: TRBJ2-3
v_gene: TRBV7-9
CDR3aa: ASSLIFSDTQY

j_gene: TRBJ2-1
v_gene: TRBV24-1
CDR3aa: ATSDVRDSSYNEQF

j_gene: TRBJ1-1
v_gene: TRBV20-1
CDR3aa: SARSKDRGGTEAF

j_gene: TRBJ1-2
v_gene: TRBV4-3
CDR3aa: ASSPQRGQGRDGYT

j_gene: TRBJ2-1
v_gene: TRBV6-1
CDR3aa: ASFSGTTGGEQF

j_gene: TRBJ2-7
v_gene: TRBV28
CDR3aa: ASSPPGDKSYEQY

j_gene: TRBJ1-4
v_gene: TRBV7-9
CDR3aa: ATSFGNGEKLF

j_gene: TRBJ1-2
v_gene: TRBV14
CDR3aa: ASSRFPEGGYT

j_gene: TRBJ2-5
v_gene: TRBV3-1
CDR3aa: ASSKRTSGPQETQY

j_gene: TRBJ2-7
v_gene: TRBV6-6
CDR3aa: ASSPDLGIQSYEQY

j_gene: TRBJ2-7
v_gene: TRBV9
CDR3aa: ASSHNYREVNSYEQY

j_gene: TRBJ2-1
v_gene: TRBV3-1
CDR3aa: ASSQRQYNEQF

j_gene: TRBJ1-6
v_gene: TRBV7-2
CDR3aa: ASSHPSLQGYGNSPLH